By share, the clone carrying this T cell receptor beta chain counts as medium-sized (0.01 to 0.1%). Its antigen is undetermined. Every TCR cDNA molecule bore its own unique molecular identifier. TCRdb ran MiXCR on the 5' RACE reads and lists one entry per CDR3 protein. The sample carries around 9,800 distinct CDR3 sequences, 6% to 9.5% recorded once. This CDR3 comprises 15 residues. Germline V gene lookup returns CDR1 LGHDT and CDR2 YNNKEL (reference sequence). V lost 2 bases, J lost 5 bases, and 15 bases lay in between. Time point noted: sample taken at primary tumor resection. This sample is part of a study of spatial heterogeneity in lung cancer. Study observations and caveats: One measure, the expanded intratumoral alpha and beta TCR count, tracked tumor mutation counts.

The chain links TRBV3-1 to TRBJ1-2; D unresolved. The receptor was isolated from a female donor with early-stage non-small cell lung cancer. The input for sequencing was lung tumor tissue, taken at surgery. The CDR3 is CASSQTFALQYGYTF. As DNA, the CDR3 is TGTGCCAGCAGCCAAACCTTCGCACTACAGTATGGCTACACCTTC.